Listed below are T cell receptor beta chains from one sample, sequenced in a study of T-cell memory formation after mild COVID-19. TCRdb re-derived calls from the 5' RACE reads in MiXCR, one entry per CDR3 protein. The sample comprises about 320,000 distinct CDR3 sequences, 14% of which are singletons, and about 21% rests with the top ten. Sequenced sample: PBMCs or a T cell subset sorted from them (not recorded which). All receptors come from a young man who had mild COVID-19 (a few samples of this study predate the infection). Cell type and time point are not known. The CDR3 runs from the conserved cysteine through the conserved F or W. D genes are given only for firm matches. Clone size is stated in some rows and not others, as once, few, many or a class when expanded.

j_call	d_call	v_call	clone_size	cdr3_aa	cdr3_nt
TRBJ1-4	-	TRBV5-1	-	CASSLDVQLGELFF	TGCGCCAGCAGCTTGGATGTCCAGCTCGGGGAACTGTTTTTT
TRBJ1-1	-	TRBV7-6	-	CASSKNGQMNTEAFF	TGTGCCAGCAGCAAAAATGGACAGATGAACACTGAAGCTTTCTTT
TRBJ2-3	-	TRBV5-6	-	CASSSTQGSDTQYF	TGTGCCAGCAGCTCGACACAGGGTTCAGATACGCAGTATTTT
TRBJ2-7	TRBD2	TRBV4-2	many	CASSPERGGSYEQYF	TGTGCCAGCAGCCCCGAGCGGGGGGGCTCCTACGAGCAGTACTTC
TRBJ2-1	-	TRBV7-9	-	CASSWNHNEQFF	TGTGCCAGCAGCTGGAATCACAATGAGCAGTTCTTC
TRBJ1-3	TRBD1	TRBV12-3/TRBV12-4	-	CASSLTGDRTRNTIYF	TGTGCCAGCAGTTTAACGGGGGACAGAACTAGAAACACCATATATTTT
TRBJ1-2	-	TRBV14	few	CASSQDSRGYGYGYTF	TGTGCCAGCAGCCAAGATTCTCGGGGGTACGGCTATGGCTACACCTTC
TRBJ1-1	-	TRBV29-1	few	CSVGGGSGSTEAFF	TGCAGCGTTGGTGGGGGGTCAGGGTCCACTGAAGCTTTCTTT
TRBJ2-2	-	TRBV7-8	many	CASSLERGSYTGELFF	TGTGCCAGCAGCTTGGAACGGGGGAGCTACACCGGGGAGCTGTTTTTT
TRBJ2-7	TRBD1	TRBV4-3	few	CASSQVDRGFFEQYF	TGCGCCAGCAGCCAAGTGGACAGGGGGTTCTTCGAGCAGTACTTC
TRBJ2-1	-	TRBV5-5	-	CASTLRAAYNEQFF	TGTGCCAGCACCCTACGGGCGGCCTACAATGAGCAGTTCTTC
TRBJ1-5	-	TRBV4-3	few	CASSQDYALMNQPQHF	TGCGCCAGCAGCCAAGATTACGCACTCATGAATCAGCCCCAGCATTTT
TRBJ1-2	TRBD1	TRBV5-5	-	CASSFNQRTGFGYGYTF	TGTGCCAGCAGCTTTAATCAAAGGACAGGGTTTGGGTATGGCTACACCTTC
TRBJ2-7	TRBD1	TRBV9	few	CASSPTTGLSYEQYF	TGTGCCAGCAGCCCCACGACAGGGTTATCCTACGAGCAGTACTTC
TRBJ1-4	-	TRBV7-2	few	CASSFQARDEKLFF	TGTGCCAGCAGCTTTCAGGCACGAGATGAAAAACTGTTTTTT
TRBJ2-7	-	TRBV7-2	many	CASSLNYEQYF	TGTGCCAGCAGCTTAAACTACGAGCAGTACTTC